A single sample is the source of the 21 T cell receptor beta chains below, sequenced in a study of blood T cell repertoires in COVID-19. TCRdb's copy holds only in-frame clones and misses some; the assay was immunoSEQ multiplex PCR. This sample has roughly 270,000 clones; around 90% occur once, and the top ten carry about 8.5%. Source material: peripheral blood. The origin of the receptors is a man between 18 and 35 years old with active or convalescent COVID-19.

CDR3 coding DNA: TGTGCCAGCAGCTTACCTTTAGGCGGGACCTCGGGACAGCCCCAGCATTTT. Residues: CASSLPLGGTSGQPQHF. The chain couples TRBV7-8 to TRBJ1-5; a possible D gene is TRBD1 (5 bases). Germline V gene data show CDR1 as SGHVS and CDR2 as FQNEAQ. CDR3 size: 17 residues. The V end lost 2 bases, the J end lost 7 bases, and 21 bases lay between the germline ends.

The rearrangement uses TRBV7-9 and TRBJ2-1, with D tentatively TRBD2 (5 bases). The CDR3 contains 12 residues. The V end was cut by 3 bases, the J end by 8 bases, with 8 bases between. Looked up from germline, CDR1 is SEHNR and CDR2 is FQNEAQ (reference sequence). The CDR3 is CASSLPGDEQFF. CDR3 sequence (DNA): TGTGCCAGCAGCTTGCCCGGGGATGAGCAGTTCTTC. The full variable domain, completed using reference TRBV7-9 and TRBJ2-1, is DTGVSQNPRHKITKRGQNVTFRCDPISEHNRLYWYRQTLGQGPEFLTYFQNEAQLEKSRLLSDRFSAERPKGSFSTLEIQRTEQGDSAMYLCASSLPGDEQFFGPGTRLTVL.

The chain links TRBV6-2 or TRBV6-3 to TRBJ2-3, with 7 bases fitting TRBD2. V shed 2 bases, J shed 4 bases, and the junction held 6 bases outside the gene matches. The CDR3 totals 15 residues. Germline CDR1 reads MNHEY; CDR2 reads SVGEGT. The CDR3 DNA is TGTGCCAGCAGTTACGTCGGACTAGACGCAGATACGCAGTATTTT. Its protein product is CASSYVGLDADTQYF.

The J gene is TRBJ1-4, the V gene TRBV2; D perhaps matches TRBD1 (6 bases). The CDR3 is 11 residues long. The ends were cut back, 9 bases at V and 8 bases at J, with 10 bases in the middle. The germline CDR1 and CDR2 sequences are SNHLY and FYNNEI. CDR3 sequence (DNA): TGTGCCAGTGTAGGGGGAGAAAAACTGTTTTTT. Protein product: CASVGGEKLFF.

J is TRBJ1-1 and V is TRBV7-6; 7 bases align to TRBD1. CDR1 and CDR2 (germline): SGHVS, FNYEAQ. Trimming removed 1 base from V and 7 bases from J; junction bases left unmatched: 9. This CDR3 comprises 15 residues. The CDR3 DNA is TGTGCCAGCAGCTTAGGTTATGAACAGGGGATTGAAGCTTTCTTT. Translation: CASSLGYEQGIEAFF.

This chain uses TRBV20-1 with TRBJ1-2; D gene unclear. Germline CDR1 and CDR2: DFQATT and SNEGSKA (reference sequence). The germline V and J ends were trimmed by 3 bases and 8 bases, with 16 bases remaining between them. This CDR3 is 13 amino acids long. The CDR3, as DNA: TGCAGTGCTAGTGATACGGACGGAGGGGGCTACACCTTC. It specifies CSASDTDGGGYTF.

The chain has TRBV6-1 and TRBJ2-7; D is unresolved. Germline assignment: CDR1 MNHNS and CDR2 SASEGT. The CDR3 extends over 14 amino acids. Trimming took off 2 bases at V and 0 bases at J, with 8 bases between the two ends. The CDR3 DNA sequence: TGTGCCAGCAGTGAAAGCAGGCTCTCCTACGAGCAGTACTTC. Protein product: CASSESRLSYEQYF.

The chain couples TRBV3-1 (or the pseudogene TRBV3-2) to TRBJ2-5, with TRBD1 as a possible D gene (5 bases). CDR3 length equals 14 residues. The ends were cut back, 4 bases at V and 5 bases at J, with 14 bases in the middle. Germline CDR1 LGHDT, CDR2 YNNKEL (reference sequence). CDR3 sequence (DNA): TGTGCCAGCAGCCCCCACCGGACAAGCGAGACCCAGTACTTC. This codes for CASSPHRTSETQYF.

DNA of the CDR3: TGTGCCAGCAGTTTATCCACAGGGTACACTGAAGCTTTCTTT. Translated, it gives CASSLSTGYTEAFF. The rearrangement uses TRBV27 and TRBJ1-1, with D possibly TRBD1 on 6 matching bases. V lost 0 bases and J lost 3, with 8 bases in between. The CDR3 length is 14 residues. The germline V gene encodes CDR1 MNHEY and CDR2 SMNVEV (reference sequence).

This chain joins TRBV6-2 or TRBV6-3 and TRBJ2-1, with 9 bases identical to TRBD2. The CDR3 spans 15 residues. V shed 4 bases, J shed 8 bases, and the junction held 9 bases outside the gene matches. Germline CDR1 reads MNHEY; CDR2 reads SVGEGT. The CDR3 nucleotides are TGTGCCAGCAGTTTTAGCGGGGGAGGTTCAGATGAGCAGTTCTTC. This translates into CASSFSGGGSDEQFF.

This clone was seen a handful of times. The V gene is TRBV6-2 or TRBV6-3, the J gene TRBJ1-1; maybe TRBD1 (5 bases). Germline assignment: CDR1 MNHEY and CDR2 SVGEGT. The CDR3 runs 15 residues. The V gene lost 6 bases and the J gene lost 0 bases, with 14 bases spanning the gap. DNA for the CDR3: TGTGCCAGCAGCCGGGGGGAATCCATGAACACTGAAGCTTTCTTT. Translation gives CASSRGESMNTEAFF.

This clone turned up a few times. The genes are TRBV7-9 and TRBJ1-4; 9 bases match TRBD1. The germline V gene has CDR1 SEHNR and CDR2 FQNEAQ (reference sequence). The CDR3 consists of 16 residues. V trimming: 4 bases; J trimming: 8 bases; junction bases outside the gene matches: 11. In DNA form, the CDR3 reads TGTGCCAGCAGCTCGACCTCCGGGACAGGGTGGGAAAAACTGTTTTTT. This codes for CASSSTSGTGWEKLFF. Complete variable domain (other parts from reference TRBV7-9 and TRBJ1-4): DTGVSQNPRHKITKRGQNVTFRCDPISEHNRLYWYRQTLGQGPEFLTYFQNEAQLEKSRLLSDRFSAERPKGSFSTLEIQRTEQGDSAMYLCASSSTSGTGWEKLFFGSGTQLSVL.

The chain couples TRBV14 to TRBJ2-2; 7 bases are a match to TRBD1. Looked up from germline, CDR1 is SGHDN and CDR2 is FVKESK. Unmatched junction bases numbered 2, after V lost 4 bases and J lost 6 bases. The CDR3 contains 13 residues. For the CDR3, the DNA is TGTGCCAGCAGCCTAACAGGGGCCGGGGAGCTGTTTTTT. This codes for CASSLTGAGELFF.

This clone was detected only once. The chain joins TRBV5-4 to TRBJ2-2; TRBD1 agrees at 12 bases. The V gene's germline CDR1 is SGHNT and CDR2 YYREEE (reference sequence). This CDR3 has 16 residues. V shed 5 bases, J shed 7 bases, and the junction held 9 bases outside the gene matches. CDR3 amino acids: CASSRGDRGRNGELFF. The CDR3 region has the DNA TGTGCCAGCAGTAGGGGGGACAGGGGGCGAAACGGGGAGCTGTTTTTT. The variable domain in full, with the rest retrieved from reference TRBV5-4 and TRBJ2-2, is ETGVTQSPTHLIKTRGQQVTLRCSSQSGHNTVSWYQQALGQGPQFIFQYYREEENGRGNFPPRFSGLQFPNYSSELNVNALELDDSALYLCASSRGDRGRNGELFFGEGSRLTVL.

This chain links TRBV24-1 with TRBJ1-2; TRBD1 aligns across 7 bases. This CDR3 has 14 amino acids. V dropped 4 bases and J dropped 6; count of bases not matched to a gene: 7. Germline values: CDR1 KGHDR, CDR2 SFDVKD. The CDR3 sequence: CATSETDRRHGYTF. CDR3 DNA sequence: TGTGCCACCAGTGAAACGGACAGGCGTCATGGCTACACCTTC.

V gene TRBV5-1 combines with J gene TRBJ2-2, with D perhaps TRBD1 (5 bases). The CDR3 covers 14 residues. With 1 base removed from V and 6 bases from J, the gap between germline ends came to 10 bases. The V gene's germline CDR1 is SGHRS and CDR2 YFSETQ. The CDR3 sequence is CASSLSGFAGELFF. The CDR3 nucleotides read TGCGCCAGCAGCTTGTCAGGGTTTGCCGGGGAGCTGTTTTTT.

The chain links TRBV6-4 to TRBJ1-2, with a weak D call TRBD1 (6 bases). CDR3 length: 12 residues. The V end was cut by 10 bases, the J end by 8 bases, with 17 bases between. Per the germline V gene, CDR1 is MRHNA and CDR2 is SNTAGT. The CDR3 sequence is CAILRPTGGYTF. The DNA for the CDR3 is TGTGCCATCCTTAGACCGACAGGCGGCTACACCTTC.

This rearrangement joins TRBV4-2 to TRBJ2-1; 9 bases line up with TRBD2. This CDR3 contains 16 residues. The germline CDR1 and CDR2 sequences are LGHNA and YNFKEQ. The V and J ends lost 0 bases and 2 bases, in that order; junction bases with no gene match: 2. CDR3 DNA sequence: TGTGCCAGCAGCCAAGATAAGCGGGGGGCCTACAATGAGCAGTTCTTC. It yields the protein CASSQDKRGAYNEQFF.

The rearrangement uses TRBV25-1 and TRBJ2-1, with 8 nucleotides matching TRBD1. The germline gives CDR1 MGHDK, CDR2 SYGVNS. V was clipped by 3 bases and J by 4 bases; unmatched bases: 8. The CDR3 is made up of 16 amino acids. The CDR3 sequence is CASSDRQGILYNEQFF. The CDR3 DNA reads as TGTGCCAGCAGTGACCGACAGGGGATCTTATACAATGAGCAGTTCTTC.

V and J are TRBV3-1 (or the pseudogene TRBV3-2) and TRBJ1-1, with 7 bases lining up with TRBD1. After removal of 1 base from V and 7 bases from J, the junction contained 12 bases not matched to a gene. This CDR3 region has 16 residues. Looked up from germline, CDR1 is LGHDT and CDR2 is YNNKEL (reference sequence). The CDR3 reads CASSQVVGRGSIEAFF. The CDR3 DNA sequence: TGTGCCAGCAGCCAAGTTGTAGGCAGGGGGTCTATTGAAGCTTTCTTT.

The V call is TRBV19, the J call TRBJ1-2; D ambiguous. Trimming left V 10 bases short and J 11 bases short, with 11 bases between. This CDR3 comprises 9 residues. Germline assignment: CDR1 LNHDA and CDR2 SQIVND (reference sequence). CDR3 protein: CATGEGYTF. The CDR3 DNA reads TGTGCCACGGGAGAAGGTTACACCTTC.